This T cell receptor beta chain stems from a study of T cells in women clearing cervical HPV infection. Study in general: HLA type stays a possible confounder, typing being limited.

The V gene lost 6 bases and the J gene lost 1 base, with 10 bases spanning the gap. The length of the CDR3 is 13 residues. CDR1 and CDR2 from the germline V gene are SGHTS and YDEGEE. Repertoires were generated with immunoSEQ multiplex PCR, while TCRdb's copy carries only in-frame clones and drops some. The sample holds tens of thousands of clones. Study conclusions and caveats: Cases and controls were distinguished at AUC just under 0.85 by richness and V genes. TRBV6-7 abundance was lower in cases than controls (around 0.1% versus 0.15%). CIN3+ cases had significantly higher TCR richness than controls; evenness did not differ.

Of note for this clone: Its specificity is unknown. Read coverage stops 3 residues before the CDR3 terminus; the germline J gene supplies the remainder.

The sequence was obtained from a woman aged 18-70 years with a cervical HPV16 infection that either progressed to CIN3+ or cleared (not recorded which). The sequenced material came from blood buffy coat. The V gene is TRBV5-8, the J gene TRBJ1-1, with D perhaps matching TRBD1 (6 bases). The CDR3 sequence is CASILTGNTEAFF. The sequenced CDR3 bases are TGTGCCAGCATTTTGACAGGGAACACTGAA.